The 11 T cell receptor beta chains below all came from one sample that was sequenced in a study of radiation and T cells in renal cell carcinoma. Some clones are missing from TCRdb's copy, which holds only in-frame ones; the method was immunoSEQ multiplex PCR. The table shows approximately 79,000 clones, with 82% occurring only once. Time point described: blood 2 weeks post-SBRT. Treatment specified: 15 Gy SBRT to primary tumor, nephrectomy 4 weeks later. Sequences were derived from blood, sampled from a patient whose treatment included radiotherapy and nephrectomy. These TCRs come from a man aged 55-75 years with renal cell carcinoma.

This sequence joins TRBV29-1 and TRBJ2-1, with 10 bases that match TRBD1. V was pared by 4 bases and J by 6 bases, with 0 bases of the junction left unmatched. The CDR3 covers 12 residues. Per germline, CDR1 SQVTM and CDR2 ANQGSEA. The CDR3 sequence: CSVGTGGNEQFF. The CDR3 DNA follows: TGCAGCGTTGGGACAGGGGGCAATGAGCAGTTCTTC.

The chain uses TRBV4-3 and TRBJ1-4, with D uncertain. V was cut by 1 base and J by 8 bases, with 5 bases left in between. Per germline, CDR1 LGHNA and CDR2 YSLEER. The CDR3 runs 12 residues. CDR3 amino acids: CASSQAEEKLFF. Here the CDR3 DNA reads TGCGCCAGCAGCCAAGCCGAAGAAAAACTGTTTTTT.

The rearrangement joins TRBV7-2 to TRBJ2-7; maybe TRBD1 (5 bases). V was clipped by 1 base and J by 3 bases, with 22 bases between them. CDR3 length: 18 amino acids. Germline V CDR1 and CDR2: SGHTA, FQGNSA. The CDR3 is CASSLVIPPKGALYEQYF. In nucleotides, the CDR3 is TGTGCCAGCAGCTTAGTTATTCCCCCGAAAGGGGCCCTCTACGAGCAGTACTTC.

The chain links TRBV4-1 to TRBJ2-7; D is ambiguous. This CDR3 has 13 amino acids. The germline gives CDR1 MGHRA, CDR2 YSYEKL. V was cut by 1 base and J by 2 bases, with 6 bases left in between. CDR3: CASSQGGTYEQYF. Written as DNA, the CDR3 is TGCGCCAGCAGCCAAGGAGGTACCTACGAGCAGTACTTC.

The chain recombines TRBV15 with TRBJ2-1; 7 bases are shared with TRBD1. V dropped 0 bases and J dropped 7; count of bases not matched to a gene: 6. Germline-derived CDR1 and CDR2 are LNHNV and YYDKDF (reference sequence). The CDR3 totals 15 residues. CDR3 residues: CATSRERGRRNEQFF. DNA for the CDR3: TGTGCCACCAGCAGAGAGAGGGGGCGCAGGAATGAGCAGTTCTTC. The full variable domain, completed using reference TRBV15 and TRBJ2-1, is DAMVIQNPRYQVTQFGKPVTLSCSQTLNHNVMYWYQQKSSQAPKLLFHYYDKDFNNEADTPDNFQSRRPNTSFCFLDIRSPGLGDTAMYLCATSRERGRRNEQFFGPGTRLTVL.

This clone was counted once. The V and J genes are TRBV29-1 and TRBJ1-1; 7 nucleotides agree with TRBD1. Germline V gene lookup returns CDR1 SQVTM and CDR2 ANQGSEA. J lost 5 bases, V lost 1 base, and 10 bases had no gene match. CDR3 length: 15 amino acids. CDR3 sequence reads: CSVEGGDSGRTEAFF. Written as DNA, the CDR3 is TGCAGCGTTGAAGGGGGGGACAGTGGGCGAACTGAAGCTTTCTTT.

The rearrangement joins TRBV11-2 to TRBJ2-7; TRBD1 agrees at 8 bases. CDR1 and CDR2 from the germline V gene are SGHAT and FQNNGV. The CDR3 contains 14 residues. V lost 4 bases, J lost 6 bases, and 8 bases stayed unmatched. The CDR3 reads CASSCGQGNCEQYF. Here the CDR3 DNA reads TGTGCCAGCAGCTGTGGACAGGGTAATTGCGAGCAGTACTTC.

Here the CDR3 DNA reads TGTGCCACCCAAAGGACCCCAAGGGGGTTGGACACTGAAGCTTTCTTT. Protein sequence: CATQRTPRGLDTEAFF. J is TRBJ1-1 and V is TRBV10-3; TRBD1 might be the D (6 bases). V was cut by 10 bases and J by 3 bases, with 24 bases left in between. Germline V gene lookup returns CDR1 ENHRY and CDR2 SYGVKD. The CDR3 spans 16 residues.

This chain connects TRBV7-8 to TRBJ2-7; 7 nucleotides align to TRBD2. Per the germline V gene, CDR1 is SGHVS and CDR2 is FQNEAQ. V shed 2 bases and J 1 base; nucleotides not matched to a gene: 2. This CDR3 has 14 residues. CDR3 sequence (DNA): TGTGCCAGCAGCTTACGACTAGCTTCCTACGAGCAGTACTTC. Protein product: CASSLRLASYEQYF.

This clone has only a few counts. The chain is built from TRBV7-9 and TRBJ2-7; 7 nucleotides line up with TRBD1. This CDR3 is 14 amino acids long. The germline V gene encodes CDR1 SEHNR and CDR2 FQNEAQ (reference sequence). V lost 5 bases to trimming and J lost 2 bases; unmatched junction nucleotides: 6. This chain's CDR3 is CASSIDRAPYEQYF. The CDR3 DNA reads TGTGCCAGCAGCATCGACAGGGCCCCCTACGAGCAGTACTTC.

J is TRBJ1-5 and V is TRBV19; perhaps TRBD1 as D (5 bases). The germline V gene has CDR1 LNHDA and CDR2 SQIVND (reference sequence). Trimming cost V 5 bases and J 6 bases, with 11 bases left between them. The CDR3 consists of 13 residues. The CDR3 region is CASSGALRQPQHF. CDR3 coding DNA: TGTGCCAGTAGTGGGGCTCTGCGTCAGCCCCAGCATTTT. The full variable domain, in which reference TRBV19 and TRBJ1-5 provide the parts outside the CDR3, is DGGITQSPKYLFRKEGQNVTLSCEQNLNHDAMYWYRQDPGQGLRLIYYSQIVNDFQKGDIAEGYSVSREKKESFPLTVTSAQKNPTAFYLCASSGALRQPQHFGDGTRLSIL.